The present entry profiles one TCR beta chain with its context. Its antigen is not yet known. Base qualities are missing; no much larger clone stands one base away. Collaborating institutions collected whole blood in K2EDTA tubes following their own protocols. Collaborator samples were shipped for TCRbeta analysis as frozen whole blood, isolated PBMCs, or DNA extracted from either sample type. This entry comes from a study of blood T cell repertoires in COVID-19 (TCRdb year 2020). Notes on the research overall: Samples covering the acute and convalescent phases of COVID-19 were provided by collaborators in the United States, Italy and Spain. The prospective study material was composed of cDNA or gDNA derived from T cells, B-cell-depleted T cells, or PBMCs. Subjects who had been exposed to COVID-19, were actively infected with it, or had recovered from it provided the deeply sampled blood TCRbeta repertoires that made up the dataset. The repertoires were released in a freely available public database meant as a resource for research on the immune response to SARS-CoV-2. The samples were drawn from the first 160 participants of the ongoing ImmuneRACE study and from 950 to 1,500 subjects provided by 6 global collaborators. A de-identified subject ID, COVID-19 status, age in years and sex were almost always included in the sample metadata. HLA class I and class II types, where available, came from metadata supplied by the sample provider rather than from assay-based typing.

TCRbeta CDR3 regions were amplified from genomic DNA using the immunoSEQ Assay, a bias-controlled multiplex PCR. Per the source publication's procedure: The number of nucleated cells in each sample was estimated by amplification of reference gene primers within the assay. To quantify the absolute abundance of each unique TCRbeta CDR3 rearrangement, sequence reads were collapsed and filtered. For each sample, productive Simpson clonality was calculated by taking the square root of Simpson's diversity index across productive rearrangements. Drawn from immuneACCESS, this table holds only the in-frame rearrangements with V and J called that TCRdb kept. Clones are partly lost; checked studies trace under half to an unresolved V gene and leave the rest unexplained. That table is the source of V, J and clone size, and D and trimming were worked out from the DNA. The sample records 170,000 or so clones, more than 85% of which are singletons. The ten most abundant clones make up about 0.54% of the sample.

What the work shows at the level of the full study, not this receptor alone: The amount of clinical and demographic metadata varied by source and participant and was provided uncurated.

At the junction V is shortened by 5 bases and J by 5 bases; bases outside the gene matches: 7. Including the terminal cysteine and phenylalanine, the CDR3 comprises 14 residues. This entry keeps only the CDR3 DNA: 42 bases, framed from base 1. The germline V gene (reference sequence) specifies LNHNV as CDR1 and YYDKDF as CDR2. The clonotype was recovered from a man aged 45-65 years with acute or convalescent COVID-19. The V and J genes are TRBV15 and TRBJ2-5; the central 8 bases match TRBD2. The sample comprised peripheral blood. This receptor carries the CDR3 CATSEEAGVETQYF. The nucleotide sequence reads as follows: TGTGCCACCAGCGAGGAAGCGGGAGTGGAGACCCAGTACTTC.